The 25 T cell receptor beta chains given below trace back to one sample, sequenced in a study of cytomegalovirus exposure and HLA in healthy donors. Primers: 60 Vbeta forward and 13 Jbeta reverse. The repertoire was sequenced with immunoSEQ multiplex PCR; TCRdb's copy has only in-frame clones and lacks some. The sample shows about 160,000 clones, 81% of them seen only once. The specimen was PBMCs. The receptor set was obtained from a woman aged 18 to 35 in good health and CMV-seronegative.

The rearrangement uses TRBV28 and TRBJ1-1; 8 bases are a match to TRBD1. CDR3 length equals 14 residues. The junction had 7 bases not matched to a gene; V was cut back by 5 bases and J by 5 bases. The germline CDR1 and CDR2 sequences are MDHEN and SYDVKM. The CDR3 loop reads CASSPYRGVTEAFF. The CDR3 region has the DNA TGTGCCAGCAGTCCCTACAGGGGGGTTACTGAAGCTTTCTTT.

This chain uses TRBV5-1 with TRBJ1-2, with 7 bases matching TRBD1. With V trimmed by 2 bases and J by 4 bases, 8 bases remained unmatched. CDR3 size: 15 residues. Germline assignment: CDR1 SGHRS and CDR2 YFSETQ. The chain's CDR3 is CASSLLQGTAYGYTF. DNA for the CDR3: TGCGCCAGCAGCTTACTACAGGGGACCGCCTATGGCTACACCTTC.

The rearrangement uses TRBV11-3 and TRBJ2-7; TRBD1 is a possible D gene (6 bases). From germline, CDR1 is SGHNT and CDR2 YENEEA. V was clipped by 5 bases and J by 4 bases, with 12 bases between them. This CDR3 is 13 amino acids long. The CDR3 bases are TGTGCCAGCAGCCCAAAAGGGACATACGAGCAGTACTTC. It is translated as CASSPKGTYEQYF.

This rearrangement joins TRBV19 to TRBJ1-2; D possibly corresponds to TRBD1 (6 bases). V shed 7 bases and J shed 2 bases, with 20 bases lying between them. Germline assignment: CDR1 LNHDA and CDR2 SQIVND (reference sequence). The CDR3 is made up of 16 amino acids. CDR3 DNA sequence: TGTGCCAGTAACCCGGACAGCCGAAGAGGGAACTATGGCTACACCTTC. Translation: CASNPDSRRGNYGYTF.

This chain's CDR3 is CATRKRQGHETQYF. CDR3 bases: TGTGCCACCCGTAAGCGACAGGGACATGAGACCCAGTACTTC. This chain connects TRBV19 to TRBJ2-5; 7 bases map to TRBD1. With V trimmed by 10 bases and J by 5 bases, 13 bases remained unmatched. The CDR3 totals 14 residues. Germline CDR1 is LNHDA and CDR2 is SQIVND (reference sequence).

The rearrangement uses TRBV11-2 and TRBJ1-2, with 10 positions matching TRBD1. Germline V gives CDR1 SGHAT, CDR2 FQNNGV. With V trimmed by 5 bases and J by 5 bases, 2 bases remained unmatched. CDR3 length: 13 residues. The DNA for the CDR3 is TGTGCCAGCAGCCGGACAGGGGGATATGGCTACACCTTC. This translates into CASSRTGGYGYTF.

This chain uses TRBV4-2 with TRBJ1-5; 7 nucleotides align to TRBD1. Trimming at V came to 2 bases and at J to 2 bases, leaving 9 bases not matched to a gene. Germline V gene lookup returns CDR1 LGHNA and CDR2 YNFKEQ. This CDR3 is 17 amino acids long. The CDR3 region is CASSQPGAGGGNQPQHF. In DNA, the CDR3 is TGTGCCAGCAGCCAACCAGGGGCAGGGGGTGGCAATCAGCCCCAGCATTTT.

The chain is built from TRBV7-9 and TRBJ2-3; D possibly corresponds to TRBD1 (6 bases). The CDR3 loop spans 19 amino acids. V lost 2 bases and J 3 bases, leaving 24 bases between the germline ends. CDR1 and CDR2 (germline): SEHNR, FQNEAQ (reference sequence). CDR3 in amino acids: CASSLYISLQGRGTDTQYF. The CDR3, as DNA: TGTGCCAGCAGCTTATATATTTCGTTGCAGGGAAGGGGGACAGATACGCAGTATTTT.

This clone was recorded a few times. This chain uses TRBV5-1 with TRBJ1-6, with a weak D call TRBD1 (5 bases). Trimming shortened V by 0 bases and J by 9 bases, and 10 bases separated the two germline ends. The V gene's germline CDR1 is SGHRS and CDR2 YFSETQ. This CDR3 has 14 residues. CDR3 sequence: CASSLGGDGSPLHF. Here the CDR3 DNA reads TGCGCCAGCAGCTTGGGGGGGGATGGTTCACCCCTCCACTTT.

This clone was recorded a few times. The chain recombines TRBV7-6 with TRBJ1-2; 7 bases align to TRBD1. Losses at the gene ends were 5 bases for V and 4 bases for J; bases not matched to a gene: 7. CDR3 length: 14 residues. Germline assignment: CDR1 SGHVS and CDR2 FNYEAQ. The CDR3, as DNA: TGTGCCAGCAGCCTTCGGGACAGCATCTATGGCTACACCTTC. Residues: CASSLRDSIYGYTF.

The rearrangement uses TRBV25-1 and TRBJ1-1, with D maybe TRBD1 (5 bases). Germline CDR1 and CDR2: MGHDK and SYGVNS. Trimming took 2 bases from V and 5 from J, leaving 15 bases between them. CDR3 length equals 15 residues. The CDR3 region is CASSEQQGFLTEAFF. CDR3 bases: TGTGCCAGCAGTGAACAGCAGGGATTTTTAACTGAAGCTTTCTTT. The complete variable domain, with remaining parts taken from reference TRBV25-1 and TRBJ1-1, reads EADIYQTPRYLVIGTGKKITLECSQTMGHDKMYWYQQDPGMELHLIHYSYGVNSTEKGDLSSESTVSRIRTEHFPLTLESARPSHTSQYLCASSEQQGFLTEAFFGQGTRLTVV.

There are a few counts of this clone. CDR3 amino acids: CATRTRGNQPQHF. CDR3 coding DNA: TGTGCCACCCGGACCAGGGGCAATCAGCCCCAGCATTTT. The V call is TRBV5-8, the J call TRBJ1-5; a possible D gene is TRBD1 (5 bases). Deletions cut 9 bases from V and 2 bases from J, with 12 bases between. Germline CDR1 SGHTS, CDR2 YDEGEE. The CDR3 is 13 amino acids.

V is TRBV5-1 and J is TRBJ1-6, with D maybe TRBD1 (6 bases). Germline CDR1 and CDR2: SGHRS and YFSETQ. V was pared by 0 bases and J by 0 bases, with 13 bases between. The CDR3 has 18 residues. CDR3 sequence (DNA): TGCGCCAGCAGCTTGGAGCCCCAGGGGAACTCCTATAATTCACCCCTCCACTTT. Translation: CASSLEPQGNSYNSPLHF.

This sequence joins TRBV7-3 and TRBJ2-2; 8 bases are a match to TRBD1. The CDR3 extends over 16 amino acids. Germline loops: CDR1 SGHTA, CDR2 FQGTGA. J gave up 1 base and V 4 bases, and 5 bases lay outside the gene matches. CDR3 bases: TGTGCCAGCAGCTCCCGGACAGGGCGGAACACCGGGGAGCTGTTTTTT. Amino acids: CASSSRTGRNTGELFF.

The chain links TRBV6-5 to TRBJ2-7; D is possibly TRBD2 (5 bases). The CDR3 sequence is 14 residues long. Trimming left V 8 bases short and J 2 bases short, with 16 bases between. The germline V gene has CDR1 MNHEY and CDR2 SVGAGI. The CDR3 loop reads CASGVRRVPYEQYF. CDR3 nucleotides: TGTGCCAGCGGGGTGCGGCGGGTTCCCTACGAGCAGTACTTC.

V is TRBV15 and J is TRBJ2-1, with 9 bases fitting TRBD2. The CDR3 length is 16 residues. Germline V gene sequence: CDR1 LNHNV, CDR2 YYDKDF (reference sequence). V trimming: 5 bases; J trimming: 4 bases; junction bases outside the gene matches: 9. CDR3 region: CATSPLAGSFYNEQFF. The CDR3 DNA follows: TGTGCCACCAGCCCCCTAGCGGGAAGTTTTTACAATGAGCAGTTCTTC.

This clone was counted a few times. The V gene is TRBV6-5, the J gene TRBJ2-7; 8 bases match TRBD1. The CDR3 covers 16 residues. J gave up 7 bases and V 1 base, and 12 bases lay outside the gene matches. Germline loops: CDR1 MNHEY, CDR2 SVGAGI. CDR3 DNA: TGTGCCAGCAGTTACTACACCGGGACAGGAACGGGGGAGCAGTACTTC. Protein sequence: CASSYYTGTGTGEQYF.

On this clone: The same CDR3 arises from other DNA sequences in this sample as well. The V and J genes are TRBV5-1 and TRBJ1-1; 7 nucleotides match TRBD1. V was clipped by 0 bases and J by 4 bases; unmatched bases: 3. CDR1 is SGHRS, CDR2 YFSETQ, per germline. The CDR3 length is 14 residues. CDR3 in amino acids: CASSLGQGGTEAFF. As DNA, the CDR3 is TGCGCCAGCAGCTTGGGACAGGGTGGCACTGAAGCTTTCTTT.

This sequence joins TRBV28 and TRBJ2-7, with 8 bases aligning to TRBD1. CDR1 and CDR2 from the germline V gene are MDHEN and SYDVKM. The J segment lost 6 bases and the V segment lost 3 bases, leaving 7 bases of the junction unmatched. The CDR3 sequence is 14 residues long. The CDR3 loop reads CASSFLDRAAEQYF. CDR3 nucleotides: TGTGCCAGCAGTTTTCTGGACAGGGCGGCCGAGCAGTACTTC. Filled out from reference TRBV28 and TRBJ2-7, the complete variable domain reads DVKVTQSSRYLVKRTGEKVFLECVQDMDHENMFWYRQDPGLGLRLIYFSYDVKMKEKGDIPEGYSVSREKKERFSLILESASTNQTSMYLCASSFLDRAAEQYFGPGTRLTVT.

This clone has only a few counts. This chain links TRBV19 with TRBJ1-1; 7 bases map to TRBD1. Per germline, CDR1 LNHDA and CDR2 SQIVND (reference sequence). The CDR3 is made up of 13 amino acids. V shed 9 bases and J 4 bases; nucleotides not matched to a gene: 8. This chain's CDR3 is CASTDRVGTEAFF. In DNA form, the CDR3 reads TGTGCCAGCACCGACAGGGTGGGCACTGAAGCTTTCTTT.

J is TRBJ2-7 and V is TRBV9; 12 bases are a match to TRBD2. Germline V CDR1 and CDR2: SGDLS, YYNGEE. The length of the CDR3 is 16 residues. The V and J ends lost 1 base and 7 bases, in that order; junction bases with no gene match: 9. The CDR3 loop is CASSVSGGLAGNEQYF. The CDR3 DNA is TGTGCCAGCAGCGTATCGGGAGGACTAGCGGGAAATGAGCAGTACTTC.

The J gene is TRBJ2-7, the V gene TRBV5-1, with 15 bases aligning to TRBD2. This CDR3 has 18 amino acids. V shed 2 bases and J 3 bases; nucleotides not matched to a gene: 9. Germline CDR1 reads SGHRS; CDR2 reads YFSETQ. The chain's CDR3 is CASSLSGLAGGRHYEQYF. The DNA for the CDR3 is TGCGCCAGCAGCTTATCGGGACTAGCGGGGGGCCGTCACTACGAGCAGTACTTC.

The rearrangement uses TRBV5-4 and TRBJ1-1; tentative D call: TRBD1 (5 bases). Between the trimmed V and J ends, which lost 1 base and 4 bases, there was a span of 8 bases. Germline lookup yields CDR1 SGHNT and CDR2 YYREEE (reference sequence). The CDR3 is made up of 13 amino acids. CDR3 amino acids: CASSLQGFTEAFF. In nucleotides, the CDR3 is TGTGCCAGCAGCTTGCAGGGTTTCACTGAAGCTTTCTTT.

Of note for this clone: The junction shows a germline mismatch at one end, possibly a read error. The rearrangement joins TRBV7-9 to TRBJ2-7; no reliable D call. Germline CDR1 is SEHNR and CDR2 is FQNEAQ (reference sequence). The CDR3 contains 12 residues. CDR3: CSSSTDPYEQYF. CDR3 bases: TGTTCCAGCAGCACAGACCCCTACGAGCAGTACTTC.

The gene calls are TRBV19 and TRBJ2-7, with TRBD1 matching 7 bases. Per the germline V gene, CDR1 is LNHDA and CDR2 is SQIVND (reference sequence). This CDR3 has 14 amino acids. V was pared by 6 bases and J by 2 bases, with 7 bases of the junction left unmatched. The CDR3 reads CASSPYRGAYEQYF. CDR3 DNA sequence: TGTGCCAGTAGCCCGTACAGGGGTGCCTACGAGCAGTACTTC.